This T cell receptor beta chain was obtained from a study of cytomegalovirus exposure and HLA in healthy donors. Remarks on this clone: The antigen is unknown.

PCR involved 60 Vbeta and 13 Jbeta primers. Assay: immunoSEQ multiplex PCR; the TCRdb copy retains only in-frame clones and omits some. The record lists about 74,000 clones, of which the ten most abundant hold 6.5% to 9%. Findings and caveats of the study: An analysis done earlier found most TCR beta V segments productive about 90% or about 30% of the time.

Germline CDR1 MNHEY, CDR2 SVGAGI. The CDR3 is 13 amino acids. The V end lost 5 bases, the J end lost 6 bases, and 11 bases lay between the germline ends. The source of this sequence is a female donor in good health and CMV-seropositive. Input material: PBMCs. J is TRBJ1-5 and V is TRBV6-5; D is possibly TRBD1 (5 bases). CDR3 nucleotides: TGTGCCAGCAGTCTCGGAGGGACTCAGCCCCAGCATTTT. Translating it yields CASSLGGTQPQHF.